The next 7 T cell receptor beta chains were all read from a single sample in a study of blood T cell repertoires in COVID-19. Data came from immunoSEQ multiplex PCR; TCRdb stores just in-frame clones and leaves some out. Here the sample spans approximately 170,000 clones, roughly nine tenths being singletons. Sequencing was carried out using peripheral blood. These receptors came from a man aged 18 to 35 who had recovered from COVID-19.

The chain combines TRBV6-5 with TRBJ2-7; 13 bases agree with TRBD2. This CDR3 region has 15 residues. V shed 5 bases, J shed 5 bases, and the junction held 6 bases outside the gene matches. Germline CDR1 is MNHEY and CDR2 is SVGAGI. The CDR3 protein is CASSPGTSGKDEQYF. In nucleotides, the CDR3 is TGTGCCAGCAGTCCCGGGACTAGCGGGAAGGACGAGCAGTACTTC.

This clone is a singleton in its sample. The chain links TRBV25-1 to TRBJ2-7, with 10 bases that match TRBD1. Unmatched junction bases numbered 12, after V lost 4 bases and J lost 3 bases. Germline V CDR1 and CDR2: MGHDK, SYGVNS. The CDR3 is 17 residues long. Here the CDR3 reads CASSGPLGTGAFYEQYF. In DNA form, the CDR3 reads TGTGCCAGCAGTGGCCCCCTCGGGACAGGGGCGTTCTACGAGCAGTACTTC.

The chain combines TRBV19 with TRBJ1-1, with D possibly being TRBD1 (6 bases). Germline CDR1 and CDR2: LNHDA and SQIVND (reference sequence). CDR3 length equals 15 residues. The ends were cut back, 2 bases at V and 0 bases at J, with 10 bases in the middle. CDR3 protein: CASSITGSVNTEAFF. Written as DNA, the CDR3 is TGTGCCAGTAGTATAACAGGGTCGGTGAACACTGAAGCTTTCTTT.

There are a few counts of this clone. The chain links TRBV19 to TRBJ1-5, with a tentative D call TRBD1 (6 bases). With 0 bases removed from V and 2 bases from J, the gap between germline ends came to 14 bases. Germline V gene data show CDR1 as LNHDA and CDR2 as SQIVND (reference sequence). The CDR3 consists of 17 residues. The CDR3 bases are TGTGCCAGTAGTATAGATGGACAGCGGATGGGCAATCAGCCCCAGCATTTT. It is translated as CASSIDGQRMGNQPQHF.

This chain links TRBV7-2 with TRBJ1-2, with TRBD1 as a possible D gene (5 bases). Germline V gives CDR1 SGHTA, CDR2 FQGNSA. With 1 base removed from V and 4 bases from J, the gap between germline ends came to 13 bases. The CDR3 runs to 15 residues. In DNA form, the CDR3 reads TGTGCCAGCAGCTTAGGGTTCGACAGACCCTATGGCTACACCTTC. Protein product: CASSLGFDRPYGYTF.

The chain combines TRBV19 with TRBJ2-1; 9 positions match TRBD2. V trimming: 5 bases; J trimming: 8 bases; junction bases outside the gene matches: 10. Germline V gene data show CDR1 as LNHDA and CDR2 as SQIVND (reference sequence). The CDR3 spans 15 residues. This chain's CDR3 is CASSGGRAYSDEQFF. CDR3 nucleotides: TGTGCCAGTAGTGGCGGGAGGGCCTATAGCGATGAGCAGTTCTTC.

The rearrangement joins TRBV5-4 to TRBJ2-2; weak D call: TRBD1 (5 bases). V was cut by 4 bases and J by 6 bases, with 16 bases left in between. CDR3 length equals 15 residues. Germline values: CDR1 SGHNT, CDR2 YYREEE (reference sequence). DNA of the CDR3: TGTGCCAGCAGCCTGGGTTCAGGGAAAGCCGGGGAGCTGTTTTTT. Protein sequence: CASSLGSGKAGELFF.